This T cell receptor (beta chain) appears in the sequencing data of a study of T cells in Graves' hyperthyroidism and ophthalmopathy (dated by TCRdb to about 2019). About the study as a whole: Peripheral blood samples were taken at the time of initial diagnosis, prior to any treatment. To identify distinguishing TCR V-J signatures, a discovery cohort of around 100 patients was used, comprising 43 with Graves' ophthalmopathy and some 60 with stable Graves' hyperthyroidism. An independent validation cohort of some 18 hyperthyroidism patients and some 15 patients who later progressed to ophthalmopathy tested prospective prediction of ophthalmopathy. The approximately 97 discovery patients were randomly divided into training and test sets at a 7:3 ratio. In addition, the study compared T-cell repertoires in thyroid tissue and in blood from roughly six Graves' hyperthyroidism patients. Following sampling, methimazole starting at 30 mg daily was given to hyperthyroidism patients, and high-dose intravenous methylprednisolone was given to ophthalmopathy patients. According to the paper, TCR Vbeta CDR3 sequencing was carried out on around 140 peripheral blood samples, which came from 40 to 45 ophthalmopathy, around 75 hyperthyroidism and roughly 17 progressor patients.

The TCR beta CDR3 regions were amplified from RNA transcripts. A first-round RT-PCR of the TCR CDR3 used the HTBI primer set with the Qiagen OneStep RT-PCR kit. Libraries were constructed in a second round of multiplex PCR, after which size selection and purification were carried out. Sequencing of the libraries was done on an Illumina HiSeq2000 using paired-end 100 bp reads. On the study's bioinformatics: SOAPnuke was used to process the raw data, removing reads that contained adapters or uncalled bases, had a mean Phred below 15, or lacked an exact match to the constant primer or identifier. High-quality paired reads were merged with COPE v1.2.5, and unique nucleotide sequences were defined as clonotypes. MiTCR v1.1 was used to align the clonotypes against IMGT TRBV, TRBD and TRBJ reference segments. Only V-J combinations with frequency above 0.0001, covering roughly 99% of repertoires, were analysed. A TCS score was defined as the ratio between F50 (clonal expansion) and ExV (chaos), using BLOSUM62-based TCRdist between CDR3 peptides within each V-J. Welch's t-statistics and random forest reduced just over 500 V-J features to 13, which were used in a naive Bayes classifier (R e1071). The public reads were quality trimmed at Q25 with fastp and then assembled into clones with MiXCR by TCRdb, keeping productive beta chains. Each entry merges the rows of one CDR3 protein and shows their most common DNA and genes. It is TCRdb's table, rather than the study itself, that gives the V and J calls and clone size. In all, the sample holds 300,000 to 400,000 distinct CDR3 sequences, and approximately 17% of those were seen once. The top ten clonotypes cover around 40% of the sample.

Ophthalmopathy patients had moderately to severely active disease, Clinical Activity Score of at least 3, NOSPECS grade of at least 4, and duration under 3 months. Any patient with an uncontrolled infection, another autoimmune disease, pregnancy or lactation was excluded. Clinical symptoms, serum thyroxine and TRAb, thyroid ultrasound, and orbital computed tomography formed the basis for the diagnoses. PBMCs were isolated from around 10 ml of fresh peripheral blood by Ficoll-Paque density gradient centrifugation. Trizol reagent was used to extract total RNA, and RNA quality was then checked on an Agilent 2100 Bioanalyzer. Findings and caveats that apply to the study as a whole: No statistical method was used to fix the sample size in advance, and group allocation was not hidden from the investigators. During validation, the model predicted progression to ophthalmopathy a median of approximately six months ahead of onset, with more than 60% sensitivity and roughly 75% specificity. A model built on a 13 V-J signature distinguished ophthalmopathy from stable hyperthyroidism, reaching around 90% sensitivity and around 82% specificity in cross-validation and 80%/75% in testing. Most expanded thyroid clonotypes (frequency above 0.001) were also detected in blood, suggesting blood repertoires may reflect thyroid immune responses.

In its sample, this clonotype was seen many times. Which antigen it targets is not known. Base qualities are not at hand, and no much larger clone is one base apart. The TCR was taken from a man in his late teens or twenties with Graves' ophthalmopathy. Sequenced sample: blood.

The nucleotide sequence reads as follows: TGTGCCAGCAGTGAAGTGGCAGGGAGTACTATCTATGGCTACACCTTC. This translates into CASSEVAGSTIYGYTF. This chain joins TRBV6-1 to TRBJ1-2, with a weak D call of TRBD1 (5 bases match). The germline V gene encodes CDR1 MNHNS and CDR2 SASEGT. There are 16 amino acids in the CDR3, from cysteine to phenylalanine inclusive. CDR3 DNA only is kept here, 48 bases in frame from base 1. V loses 1 base of germline sequence and J loses 4 bases, and the interval between the two ends is 16 bases.